Below are 23 T cell receptor beta chains sequenced from a single sample in a study of identical twins. Using its own MiXCR run on the 5' RACE reads, TCRdb lists one record per CDR3 protein. The sample lists 410,000 or so distinct CDR3 sequences; about a fifth were seen once. Material for sequencing was naive T cells sorted from blood. The receptors were sampled from a man in his fifties in good health.

This clonotype turned up a few times. The J gene is TRBJ2-7, the V gene TRBV29-1; TRBD2 matches at 8 bases. This CDR3 is built from 13 residues. Per germline, CDR1 SQVTM and CDR2 ANQGSEA. J was trimmed by 0 bases and V by 7 bases; bases with no gene match: 5. The CDR3 nucleotides read TGCAGCGCCGGACTAGCAGGCTCCTACGAGCAGTACTTC. Protein sequence: CSAGLAGSYEQYF.

The chain has TRBV3-1 and TRBJ2-1; possibly TRBD2 for D (5 bases). The CDR3 length is 13 residues. V was pared by 1 base and J by 9 bases, with 10 bases between. Germline CDR1 LGHDT, CDR2 YNNKEL (reference sequence). CDR3 amino acids: CASSQGLAGEQFF. The CDR3 bases are TGTGCCAGCAGCCAAGGCCTGGCGGGTGAGCAGTTCTTC.

This clonotype was recorded a few times. The chain employs TRBV29-1 and TRBJ2-7; no clear D. Germline CDR1 and CDR2: SQVTM and ANQGSEA. The CDR3 loop spans 14 amino acids. The V gene lost 4 bases and the J gene lost 2 bases, with 15 bases spanning the gap. DNA of the CDR3: TGCAGCGTTGTTAAGACAACAAAAACCTACGAGCAGTACTTC. Translation: CSVVKTTKTYEQYF.

J is TRBJ2-7 and V is TRBV7-8; no definite D call. The CDR3 contains 15 residues. V was trimmed by 1 base and J by 2 bases, leaving 12 bases between them. Germline V gene sequence: CDR1 SGHVS, CDR2 FQNEAQ. Here the CDR3 reads CASSLGPSRAYEQYF. CDR3 coding DNA: TGTGCCAGCAGCTTAGGACCCTCGAGAGCCTACGAGCAGTACTTC.

This clonotype turned up a few times. The CDR3 protein is CASSKEGDRFYEQYF. The CDR3 DNA is TGCGCCAGCAGCAAAGAGGGGGACAGATTCTACGAGCAGTACTTC. The rearrangement links TRBV5-1 to TRBJ2-7, with 7 bases that match TRBD1. Unmatched junction bases numbered 10, after V lost 4 bases and J lost 3 bases. This CDR3 contains 15 residues. Germline CDR1 SGHRS, CDR2 YFSETQ.

The chain employs TRBV5-1 and TRBJ2-1; tentatively, D is TRBD1 or TRBD2 (5 bases each). The CDR3 has 15 amino acids. Between the trimmed V and J ends, which lost 2 bases and 5 bases, there was a span of 14 bases. CDR1 and CDR2 from the germline V gene are SGHRS and YFSETQ. CDR3 sequence reads: CASSFGRLQDNEQFF. The CDR3 DNA follows: TGCGCCAGCAGCTTCGGGCGACTACAGGACAATGAGCAGTTCTTC.

The genes are TRBV9 and TRBJ2-1; 8 nucleotides align to TRBD2. The CDR3 has 14 residues. V trimming: 6 bases; J trimming: 7 bases; junction bases outside the gene matches: 9. Germline V CDR1 and CDR2: SGDLS, YYNGEE. The CDR3 sequence is CASTGGGWANEQFF. The CDR3, as DNA: TGTGCCAGCACCGGCGGGGGGTGGGCGAATGAGCAGTTCTTC.

This clonotype has ten or more counts. This rearrangement joins TRBV5-1 to TRBJ2-3, with D unclear. The CDR3 loop spans 15 amino acids. Trimming removed 3 bases from V and 4 bases from J, with 15 bases in between. CDR1 SGHRS and CDR2 YFSETQ come from the germline V gene. The CDR3 region is CASSYNGGGADTQYF. The CDR3 nucleotides read TGCGCCAGCAGCTACAATGGTGGTGGCGCAGATACGCAGTATTTT.

The chain joins TRBV6-6 to TRBJ1-5; perhaps TRBD1 as D (5 bases). The CDR3 totals 12 residues. Germline values: CDR1 MNHNY, CDR2 SVGAGI (reference sequence). V lost 9 bases to trimming and J lost 3 bases, with 9 bases between them. The CDR3 bases are TGTGCCAGTCGACAGATCAATCAGCCCCAGCATTTT. This codes for CASRQINQPQHF.

This clonotype has a count of ten or more. The CDR3 here is CAISESSAENEQFF. CDR3 bases: TGTGCCATCAGTGAGTCTAGCGCAGAGAATGAGCAGTTCTTC. The chain employs TRBV10-3 and TRBJ2-1; possible D gene TRBD2, 5 bases. The germline V gene has CDR1 ENHRY and CDR2 SYGVKD. Deletions cut 0 bases from V and 7 bases from J, with 10 bases between. CDR3 length equals 14 residues.

In this sample, this clonotype turned up many times. The chain has TRBV20-1 and TRBJ1-5, with 7 bases matching TRBD1. There are 14 residues in the CDR3. Unmatched junction bases numbered 6, after V lost 4 bases and J lost 3 bases. CDR1 is DFQATT and CDR2 is SNEGSKA in the germline V gene (reference sequence). The CDR3 is CSATRTGDNQPQHF. CDR3 nucleotides: TGCAGTGCTACCAGGACAGGAGACAATCAGCCCCAGCATTTT.

The rearrangement uses TRBV7-2 and TRBJ2-3; weak D call: TRBD1 (5 bases). Germline loops: CDR1 SGHTA, CDR2 FQGNSA. The CDR3 spans 16 residues. V shed 4 bases and J shed 2 bases, with 16 bases lying between them. DNA for the CDR3: TGTGCCAGCAGCTCGACCTCAGGGCGGATCACAGATACGCAGTATTTT. This gives the protein CASSSTSGRITDTQYF.

The chain joins TRBV4-3 to TRBJ1-2; D is undetermined. Germline assignment: CDR1 LGHNA and CDR2 YSLEER. The length of the CDR3 is 15 residues. Trimming took 0 bases from V and 1 from J, leaving 9 bases between them. For the CDR3, the DNA is TGCGCCAGCAGCCAAGATCTGGGGTTTAACTATGGCTACACCTTC. It codes for CASSQDLGFNYGYTF.

The chain couples TRBV20-1 to TRBJ2-1, with 8 bases that match TRBD2. Trimming at V came to 6 bases and at J to 7 bases, leaving 14 bases not matched to a gene. Germline CDR1 DFQATT, CDR2 SNEGSKA (reference sequence). The CDR3 length is 15 residues. CDR3 amino acids: CSAHRTSIHRNEQFF. The CDR3, as DNA: TGCAGTGCCCACCGGACTAGCATCCACCGAAATGAGCAGTTCTTC.

The table lists this clonotype with a few counts. The rearrangement links TRBV28 to TRBJ2-7; perhaps TRBD1 as D (5 bases). Germline CDR1 MDHEN, CDR2 SYDVKM. The CDR3 runs to 11 residues. V lost 9 bases and J 0 bases, leaving 6 bases between the germline ends. CDR3 protein: CASGASYEQYF. The DNA of the CDR3 is TGTGCCAGTGGGGCCTCCTACGAGCAGTACTTC.

The V call is TRBV15, the J call TRBJ2-7; D might be TRBD1 (6 bases). The germline gives CDR1 LNHNV, CDR2 YYDKDF (reference sequence). CDR3 length equals 14 residues. V was trimmed by 9 bases and J by 2 bases, leaving 17 bases between them. CDR3 nucleotides: TGTGCCACTACCCAGACAGGATTTCCCTACGAGCAGTACTTC. It specifies CATTQTGFPYEQYF.

This clonotype was counted at least ten times. The chain has TRBV4-2 and TRBJ2-7; D gene unclear. The germline CDR1 and CDR2 sequences are LGHNA and YNFKEQ. The V and J ends lost 1 base and 1 base respectively, with 14 bases between them. This CDR3 region has 16 residues. The CDR3 sequence is CASSQGPAGDSYEQYF. The CDR3, as DNA: TGTGCCAGCAGCCAAGGTCCGGCTGGCGATTCCTACGAGCAGTACTTC.

Only a few counts were recorded for this clonotype. The chain couples TRBV12-3 or TRBV12-4 to TRBJ2-5; TRBD2 matches 8 bases. The CDR3 contains 15 residues. Losses at the gene ends were 7 bases for V and 4 bases for J; bases not matched to a gene: 11. CDR3 residues: CASNGGVLGGETQYF. Here the CDR3 DNA reads TGTGCCAGCAACGGGGGGGTTCTGGGGGGAGAGACCCAGTACTTC.

This clonotype was observed at least ten times. V usage is TRBV11-2 and J usage is TRBJ2-1, with 16 bases lining up with TRBD2. This CDR3 spans 19 amino acids. Germline lookup yields CDR1 SGHAT and CDR2 FQNNGV. Unmatched junction bases numbered 10, after V lost 5 bases and J lost 3 bases. The CDR3 nucleotides are TGTGCCAGCAGCCCGGCCGGGACTAGCGGGGGGGCAGTCTACAATGAGCAGTTCTTC. Translated, it gives CASSPAGTSGGAVYNEQFF.

The rearrangement uses TRBV4-2 and TRBJ2-7, with D tentatively TRBD2 (6 bases). This CDR3 is 14 amino acids long. The V end lost 0 bases, the J end lost 3 bases, and 9 bases lay between the germline ends. Germline values: CDR1 LGHNA, CDR2 YNFKEQ. The CDR3 is CASSQDAGNYEQYF. CDR3 nucleotide sequence: TGTGCCAGCAGCCAAGACGCGGGGAACTACGAGCAGTACTTC.

The sample holds a few counts of this clonotype. The V gene is TRBV25-1, the J gene TRBJ2-3, with 8 bases fitting TRBD2. V shed 3 bases, J shed 3 bases, and the junction held 5 bases outside the gene matches. The CDR3 contains 15 residues. CDR1 is MGHDK and CDR2 is SYGVNS in the germline V gene. CDR3 DNA sequence: TGTGCCAGCAGTGAGAGCGGGAGAGGGACAGATACGCAGTATTTT. Encoded protein: CASSESGRGTDTQYF.

The rearrangement links TRBV29-1 to TRBJ2-1, with 14 bases that match TRBD2. Germline values: CDR1 SQVTM, CDR2 ANQGSEA. The CDR3 is 15 residues long. With V trimmed by 5 bases and J by 6 bases, 6 bases remained unmatched. Here the CDR3 DNA reads TGCAGCGTTCGGACGGGACTAGCGGGAGCCAATGAGCAGTTCTTC. It is translated as CSVRTGLAGANEQFF.

The genes are TRBV3-1 and TRBJ2-7, with 9 bases lining up with TRBD2. Germline V gene lookup returns CDR1 LGHDT and CDR2 YNNKEL (reference sequence). J gave up 0 bases and V 8 bases, and 5 bases lay outside the gene matches. This CDR3 is built from 14 residues. This chain's CDR3 is CASLTSGISYEQYF. CDR3 sequence (DNA): TGTGCCAGCCTGACTAGCGGTATCTCCTACGAGCAGTACTTC.